The 26 T cell receptor beta chains below come from one sample, sequenced in a study of blood T cell repertoires in COVID-19. Measured with immunoSEQ multiplex PCR; TCRdb has only the in-frame clones, and not every one. This table holds about 260,000 clones, around four fifths found once. Source material: peripheral blood. The receptors here all came from a man aged 60-69 years with acute or convalescent COVID-19.

The J gene is TRBJ2-5, the V gene TRBV6-2 or TRBV6-3; TRBD2 matches at 8 bases. This CDR3 contains 16 residues. Trimming cost V 0 bases and J 5 bases; bases outside gene matches: 8. Germline V lookup: CDR1 MNHEY, CDR2 SVGEGT. DNA for the CDR3: TGTGCCAGCAGTTACTCACAGCGGGAGCTTGGGGAGACCCAGTACTTC. It is translated as CASSYSQRELGETQYF.

The DNA of the CDR3 is TGTGCCAGTCGAGGCATCTCCTCTGGAAACACCATATATTTT. Translating gives CASRGISSGNTIYF. The chain uses TRBV5-5 and TRBJ1-3; D remains unclear. Germline lookup yields CDR1 SGHKS and CDR2 YYEKEE (reference sequence). Trimming removed 8 bases at V and 0 bases at J, with 12 bases between. This CDR3 has 14 residues.

The gene calls are TRBV9 and TRBJ2-1, with a weak D call TRBD2 (5 bases). The CDR3 is 11 residues long. Deletions cut 3 bases from V and 8 bases from J, with 6 bases between. In germline, CDR1 is SGDLS, CDR2 YYNGEE. The CDR3 reads CASSDGDEQFF. The CDR3 DNA follows: TGTGCCAGCAGCGACGGGGATGAGCAGTTCTTC. Variable domain in full (rest from reference TRBV9 and TRBJ2-1): DSGVTQTPKHLITATGQRVTLRCSPRSGDLSVYWYQQSLDQGLQFLIQYYNGEERAKGNILERFSAQQFPDLHSELNLSSLELGDSALYFCASSDGDEQFFGPGTRLTVL.

The chain employs TRBV21-1 and TRBJ1-2; the table's D call of TRBD1 was not tested on the DNA. TRBV21-1 is flagged as a pseudogene. The CDR3 totals 14 residues. CDR3 in amino acids: CASSKDTQVYGYTF. CDR3 nucleotides: TGTGCCAGCAGCAAAGATACCCAGGTCTATGGCTACACCTTC.

The CDR3 loop reads CASSLRDRNTGELFF. The CDR3 region has the DNA TGTGCCAGCAGCTTACGGGACAGGAACACCGGGGAGCTGTTTTTT. V and J are TRBV7-2 and TRBJ2-2; 7 nucleotides match TRBD1. This CDR3 is built from 15 residues. Germline V CDR1 and CDR2: SGHTA, FQGNSA. The J segment lost 1 base and the V segment lost 2 bases, leaving 1 base of the junction unmatched.

A remark on this clone: One junction end disagrees with the germline gene, perhaps due to a read error. J is TRBJ2-7 and V is TRBV12-3 or TRBV12-4, with D possibly matching TRBD2 (6 bases). This CDR3 has 11 amino acids. The CDR3 is CASSLGGDLSF. The CDR3 nucleotides are TGTGCCAGCAGTTTAGGGGGGGACTTGTCCTTC.

This chain uses TRBV6-5 with TRBJ1-2, with 7 bases identical to TRBD1. The germline V gene has CDR1 MNHEY and CDR2 SVGAGI. The CDR3 spans 14 residues. J lost 4 bases, V lost 9 bases, and 11 bases had no gene match. CDR3 protein: CASRIGRDSYGYTF. As DNA, the CDR3 is TGTGCCAGTCGTATTGGACGGGACAGCTATGGCTACACCTTC.

The chain has TRBV19 and TRBJ2-5, with TRBD2 matching 8 bases. J lost 4 bases, V lost 7 bases, and 11 bases had no gene match. The CDR3 runs to 15 residues. From germline, CDR1 is LNHDA and CDR2 SQIVND (reference sequence). In DNA, the CDR3 is TGTGCCAGTACCAAGAGTAGAAGCGGGGGAGAGACCCAGTACTTC. Translated, it gives CASTKSRSGGETQYF.

The chain uses TRBV19 and TRBJ1-5, with 7 bases matching TRBD1. J was trimmed by 4 bases and V by 6 bases; bases with no gene match: 6. The CDR3 contains 14 residues. The germline V gene has CDR1 LNHDA and CDR2 SQIVND (reference sequence). The CDR3 spells CASSERQGNQPQHF. CDR3 sequence (DNA): TGTGCCAGTAGCGAGAGACAGGGAAATCAGCCCCAGCATTTT.

The chain employs TRBV28 and TRBJ1-6; D gene unclear. CDR1 and CDR2 from the germline V gene are MDHEN and SYDVKM. This CDR3 region has 12 residues. V was pared by 3 bases and J by 10 bases, with 7 bases between. The CDR3 loop is CASSFLYSPLHF. The CDR3 nucleotides are TGTGCCAGCAGTTTTCTCTACTCACCCCTCCACTTT.

J is TRBJ2-5 and V is TRBV6-5; 7 bases align to TRBD1. J gave up 5 bases and V 7 bases, and 10 bases lay outside the gene matches. This CDR3 is 14 amino acids long. The germline V gene has CDR1 MNHEY and CDR2 SVGAGI. The CDR3 region is CASIKTGSVETQYF. The DNA for the CDR3 is TGTGCCAGCATTAAGACAGGGTCTGTGGAGACCCAGTACTTC.

The chain has TRBV6-5 and TRBJ2-7; maybe TRBD1 (5 bases). The CDR3 is made up of 14 amino acids. V was trimmed by 0 bases and J by 3 bases, leaving 9 bases between them. Germline V gene sequence: CDR1 MNHEY, CDR2 SVGAGI. The CDR3 sequence is CASSYSVRDYEQYF. The CDR3, as DNA: TGTGCCAGCAGTTACTCGGTCAGGGACTACGAGCAGTACTTC.

V is TRBV30 and J is TRBJ1-2; a weak D match, TRBD1 (5 bases). CDR1 is GTSNPN and CDR2 is SVGIG in the germline V gene (reference sequence). V shed 5 bases and J shed 3 bases, with 16 bases lying between them. The CDR3 contains 14 residues. CDR3 DNA: TGTGCCTGGGGGCCTGGCAGGGCCCACTATGGCTACACCTTC. The encoded protein is CAWGPGRAHYGYTF. The whole variable domain, filled in from reference TRBV30 and TRBJ1-2, reads SQTIHQWPATLVQPVGSPLSLECTVEGTSNPNLYWYRQAAGRGLQLLFYSVGIGQISSEVPQNLSASRPQDRQFILSSKKLLLSDSGFYLCAWGPGRAHYGYTFGSGTRLTVV.

The CDR3: CASGRAYEQYF. The CDR3 region has the DNA TGTGCCAGCGGTAGAGCCTACGAGCAGTACTTC. The rearrangement joins TRBV27 to TRBJ2-7; D ambiguous. Germline values: CDR1 MNHEY, CDR2 SMNVEV (reference sequence). V was clipped by 8 bases and J by 2 bases, with 7 bases between them. CDR3 length equals 11 residues.

The chain links TRBV15 to TRBJ2-1; 7 nucleotides align to TRBD2. The ends lost 0 bases at V and 3 bases at J; junction bases unmatched: 5. Germline V gene sequence: CDR1 LNHNV, CDR2 YYDKDF (reference sequence). CDR3 size: 16 residues. In DNA form, the CDR3 reads TGTGCCACCAGCAGAGATCCGGGACTACACTACAATGAGCAGTTCTTC. Protein product: CATSRDPGLHYNEQFF.

This chain connects TRBV7-3 to TRBJ2-1, with 8 bases lining up with TRBD2. Germline trimming cut 4 bases from V and 3 bases from J; bases unmatched to any gene: 8. This CDR3 contains 16 residues. Germline CDR1 is SGHTA and CDR2 is FQGTGA. The DNA of the CDR3 is TGTGCCAGCAGCTCTCCCCATCGGGAGGGCTACAATGAGCAGTTCTTC. Protein: CASSSPHREGYNEQFF.

V usage is TRBV6-5 and J usage is TRBJ1-2; no clear D. V was trimmed by 6 bases and J by 0 bases, leaving 11 bases between them. CDR1 is MNHEY and CDR2 is SVGAGI in the germline V gene. This CDR3 spans 14 amino acids. The CDR3 DNA sequence: TGTGCCAGCAGATTGTCCTTTTCTAACTATGGCTACACCTTC. Encoded protein: CASRLSFSNYGYTF.

This chain joins TRBV6-2 or TRBV6-3 and TRBJ2-7; D call uncertain. There are 11 residues in the CDR3. Germline CDR1 and CDR2: MNHEY and SVGEGT. With 6 bases removed from V and 4 bases from J, the gap between germline ends came to 7 bases. The CDR3 sequence: CASSITYEQYF. The CDR3 DNA reads TGTGCCAGCAGCATCACTTACGAGCAGTACTTC.

The chain combines TRBV5-1 with TRBJ2-2; possibly TRBD1 for D (6 bases). The CDR3 is 14 amino acids. V dropped 0 bases and J dropped 6 bases, with 9 bases sitting between them. Germline assignment: CDR1 SGHRS and CDR2 YFSETQ. The CDR3 coding sequence is TGCGCCAGCAGCTTGGCCCAGGGGTCCGGGGAGCTGTTTTTT. This encodes CASSLAQGSGELFF.

The chain has TRBV7-3 and TRBJ1-2, with unresolved D. CDR3 size: 14 residues. Germline assignment: CDR1 SGHTA and CDR2 FQGTGA. The V end lost 5 bases, the J end lost 6 bases, and 16 bases lay between the germline ends. The CDR3 region has the DNA TGTGCCAGCAGCCGTTATTTTACAGTCCATGGCTACACCTTC. Translating gives CASSRYFTVHGYTF.

The J gene is TRBJ1-2, the V gene TRBV6-1; 11 positions agree with TRBD1. The CDR3 spans 15 residues. Germline lookup yields CDR1 MNHNS and CDR2 SASEGT. V trimming: 3 bases; J trimming: 6 bases; junction bases outside the gene matches: 6. CDR3: CASSDLDRGRDGYTF. The CDR3 nucleotides are TGTGCCAGCAGTGACCTGGACAGGGGGCGGGATGGCTACACCTTC.

This clone has more than one count but fewer than ten. The CDR3 loop reads CASSLMGGLGGTGELFF. CDR3 nucleotide sequence: TGTGCCAGCAGTTTAATGGGCGGACTAGGAGGCACCGGGGAGCTGTTTTTT. This sequence joins TRBV27 and TRBJ2-2; TRBD2 matches at 7 bases. The CDR3 is 17 residues long. V dropped 2 bases and J dropped 4; count of bases not matched to a gene: 10. Germline CDR1 is MNHEY and CDR2 is SMNVEV (reference sequence).

This clone was found a few times. The rearrangement links TRBV6-5 to TRBJ2-5; 8 bases agree with TRBD1. Germline V gene data show CDR1 as MNHEY and CDR2 as SVGAGI. With 6 bases clipped from V and 2 bases from J, the junction kept 5 bases outside the gene matches. The CDR3 runs 14 residues. The CDR3 nucleotides read TGTGCCAGCAGCCGCCAGGGGGCTCAAGAGACCCAGTACTTC. It specifies CASSRQGAQETQYF.

V is TRBV5-4 and J is TRBJ2-2, with D hard to call. V gave up 4 bases and J gave up 0 bases, with 13 bases separating them. This CDR3 contains 16 residues. Germline values: CDR1 SGHNT, CDR2 YYREEE (reference sequence). CDR3 sequence (DNA): TGTGCCAGCAGCCTGGGGATTGGAGCGAACACCGGGGAGCTGTTTTTT. Its translation: CASSLGIGANTGELFF.

The chain links TRBV6-6 to TRBJ1-6; TRBD1 is a possible D gene (6 bases). The V end lost 2 bases, the J end lost 3 bases, and 8 bases lay between the germline ends. The germline CDR1 and CDR2 sequences are MNHNY and SVGAGI (reference sequence). This CDR3 is 15 amino acids long. The CDR3 coding sequence is TGTGCCAGCAGTTACCTGGACAGCTATAATTCACCCCTCCACTTT. Encoded protein: CASSYLDSYNSPLHF.

The CDR3 DNA reads TGCGCCAGCAGCTTACGGGGGGCAACCCAAGAGACCCAGTACTTC. The encoded protein is CASSLRGATQETQYF. The gene calls are TRBV5-1 and TRBJ2-5, with D possibly being TRBD2 (7 bases). The CDR3 has 15 residues. Germline lookup yields CDR1 SGHRS and CDR2 YFSETQ. Trimming left V 2 bases short and J 1 base short, with 12 bases between. Full variable domain (rest looked up from reference TRBV5-1 and TRBJ2-5): KAGVTQTPRYLIKTRGQQVTLSCSPISGHRSVSWYQQTPGQGLQFLFEYFSETQRNKGNFPGRFSGRQFSNSRSEMNVSTLELGDSALYLCASSLRGATQETQYFGPGTRLLVL.